This is a list of T cell receptor beta chains from one sample in a study of T cells expressing NK-cell markers. TCRdb re-analyzed the 5' RACE reads; it lists each CDR3 protein once, without DNA. In total, the table holds 200,000 to 300,000 distinct CDR3 sequences. The sample taken for sequencing was blood T cells: a sorted CD56 or NKG2C T cell subset, CD4+ or CD8+ T cells, or bulk PBMC T cells (not recorded which). The source of these receptors is a man younger than 35 in good health. The CDR3 runs from the conserved cysteine through the conserved F or W.

TRBV28	TRBJ2-7	CASTLGTVPYEQYF
TRBV12-3/TRBV12-4	TRBJ2-2	CASSLLVNTGELFF
TRBV6-6	TRBJ2-5	CASRGRNQETQYF
TRBV6-1	TRBJ2-3	CASVGQGGTDTQYF
TRBV6-5	TRBJ1-5	CASRTTPGEQPQHF
TRBV7-2	TRBJ2-1	CASSLVGSGRDNEQFF
TRBV5-1	TRBJ2-7	CASSPDSGSYEQYF
TRBV20-1	TRBJ2-1	CSARSGTRLGDEQFF
TRBV5-1	TRBJ2-7	CASSLRESSYEQYF
TRBV6-1	TRBJ1-2	CASSDGQGLYGYTF
TRBV5-4	TRBJ2-3	CASSPLPGGLTDTQYF
TRBV30	TRBJ1-3	CAWMNQHRAGNTIYF
TRBV12-3/TRBV12-4	TRBJ2-3	CASTETSDTQYF
TRBV7-2	TRBJ2-1	CASSLAPQRSSYNEQFF
TRBV28	TRBJ2-4	CASSLLRMDIQYF
TRBV10-3	TRBJ2-1	CAINSQGPYNEQFF
TRBV10-3	TRBJ1-6	CAIQGAGSPLHF
TRBV12-3/TRBV12-4	TRBJ2-2	CASSFPRQPGELFF
TRBV5-6	TRBJ2-3	CASSLRRLGGPDTQYF
TRBV20-1	TRBJ2-5	CSARDGGLAKETQYF
TRBV5-6	TRBJ2-2	CASSRTGLTGELFF
TRBV12-3/TRBV12-4	TRBJ2-1	CASSGLAGGLLFF
TRBV7-8	TRBJ2-1	CASSLMASGSFNEQFF
TRBV4-1	TRBJ2-3	CASPYVDTQYF
TRBV24-1	TRBJ2-1	CATSDFPGRQAPFSYNEQFF
TRBV10-3	TRBJ1-1	CATLTQGNTEAFF
TRBV12-3/TRBV12-4	TRBJ1-5	CASSFGDRVGNQPQHF
TRBV5-1	TRBJ1-2	CASSETGTGLNGYTF
TRBV27	TRBJ2-5	CASSAADRGLETQYF
TRBV5-5	TRBJ2-6	CASSMTGQGANVLTF
TRBV20-1	TRBJ2-5	CSANYGTGSTETQYF
TRBV27	TRBJ2-5	CASSLRGVDSFLETQYF
TRBV29-1	TRBJ2-7	CSVRTSGEQYF